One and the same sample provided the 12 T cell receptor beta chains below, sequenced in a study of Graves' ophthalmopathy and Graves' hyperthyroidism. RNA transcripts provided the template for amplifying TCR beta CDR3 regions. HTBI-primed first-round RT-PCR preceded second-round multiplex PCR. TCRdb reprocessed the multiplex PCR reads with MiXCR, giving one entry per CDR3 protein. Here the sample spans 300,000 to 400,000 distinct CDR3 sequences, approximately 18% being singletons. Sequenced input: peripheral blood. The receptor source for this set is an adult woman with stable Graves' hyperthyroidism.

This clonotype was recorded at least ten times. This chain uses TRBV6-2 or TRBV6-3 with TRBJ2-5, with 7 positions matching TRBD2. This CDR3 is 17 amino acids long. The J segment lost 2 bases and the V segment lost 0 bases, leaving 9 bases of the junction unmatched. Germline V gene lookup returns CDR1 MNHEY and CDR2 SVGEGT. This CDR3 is CASSYSTSLAPQETQYF. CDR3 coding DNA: TGTGCCAGCAGTTACTCAACCTCACTAGCGCCACAAGAGACCCAGTACTTC.

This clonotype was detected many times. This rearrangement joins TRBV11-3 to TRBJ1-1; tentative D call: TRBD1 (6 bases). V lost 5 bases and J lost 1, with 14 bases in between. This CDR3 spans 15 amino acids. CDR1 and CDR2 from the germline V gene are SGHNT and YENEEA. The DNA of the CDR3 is TGTGCCAGCAGCCAGTCTCGGGGGGCGAACACTGAAGCTTTCTTT. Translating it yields CASSQSRGANTEAFF.

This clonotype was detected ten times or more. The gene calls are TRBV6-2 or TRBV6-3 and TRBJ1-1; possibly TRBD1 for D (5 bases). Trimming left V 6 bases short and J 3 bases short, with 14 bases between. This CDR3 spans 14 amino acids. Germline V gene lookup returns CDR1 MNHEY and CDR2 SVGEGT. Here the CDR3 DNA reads TGTGCCAGCAGACAACAGGAGTGGGACACTGAAGCTTTCTTT. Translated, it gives CASRQQEWDTEAFF.

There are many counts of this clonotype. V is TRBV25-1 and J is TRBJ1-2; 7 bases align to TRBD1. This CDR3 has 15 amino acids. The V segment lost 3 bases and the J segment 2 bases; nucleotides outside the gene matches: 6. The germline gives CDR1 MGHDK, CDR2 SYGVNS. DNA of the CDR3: TGTGCCAGCAGTGACTCGACAGGGATGAACTATGGCTACACCTTC. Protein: CASSDSTGMNYGYTF.

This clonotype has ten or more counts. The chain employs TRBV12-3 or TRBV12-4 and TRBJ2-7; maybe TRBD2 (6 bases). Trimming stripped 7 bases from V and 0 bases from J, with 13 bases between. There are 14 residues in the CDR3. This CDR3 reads CASTAGLSSYEQYF. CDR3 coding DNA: TGTGCCAGCACCGCGGGGCTGAGCTCCTACGAGCAGTACTTC.

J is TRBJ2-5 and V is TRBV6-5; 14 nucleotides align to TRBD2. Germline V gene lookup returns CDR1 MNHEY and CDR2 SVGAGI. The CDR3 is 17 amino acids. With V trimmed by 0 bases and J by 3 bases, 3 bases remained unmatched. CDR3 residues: CASSYSTGLAGEETQYF. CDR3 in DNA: TGTGCCAGCAGTTACTCGACGGGACTAGCGGGAGAAGAGACCCAGTACTTC.

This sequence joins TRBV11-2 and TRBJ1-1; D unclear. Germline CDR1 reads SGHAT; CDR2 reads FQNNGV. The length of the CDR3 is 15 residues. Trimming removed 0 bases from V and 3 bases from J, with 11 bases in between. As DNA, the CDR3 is TGTGCCAGCAGCTTAGAGGTTGTTTTGCACACTGAAGCTTTCTTT. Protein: CASSLEVVLHTEAFF.

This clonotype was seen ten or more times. The CDR3 sequence is CASSFQGPTYEQYF. CDR3 bases: TGTGCCAGCAGTTTTCAGGGACCGACCTACGAGCAGTACTTC. The V gene is TRBV27, the J gene TRBJ2-7; possibly TRBD1 or TRBD2 for D (5 bases each). CDR1 MNHEY and CDR2 SMNVEV come from the germline V gene (reference sequence). CDR3 length: 14 amino acids. V gave up 3 bases and J gave up 2 bases, with 11 bases separating them.

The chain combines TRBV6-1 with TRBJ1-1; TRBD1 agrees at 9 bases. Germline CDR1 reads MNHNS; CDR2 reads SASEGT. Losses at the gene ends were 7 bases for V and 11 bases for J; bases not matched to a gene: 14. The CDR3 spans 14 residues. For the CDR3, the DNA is TGTGCCAGCACCTCTGGGGGGACAGGGTTTTGGGCTTTCTTT. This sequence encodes CASTSGGTGFWAFF.

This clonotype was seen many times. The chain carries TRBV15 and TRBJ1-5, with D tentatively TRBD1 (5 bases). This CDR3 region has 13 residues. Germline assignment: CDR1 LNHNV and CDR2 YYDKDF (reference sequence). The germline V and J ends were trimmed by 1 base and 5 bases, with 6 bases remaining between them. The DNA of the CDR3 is TGTGCCACCAGCAGAGCGGGGGATCAGCCCCAGCATTTT. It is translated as CATSRAGDQPQHF.

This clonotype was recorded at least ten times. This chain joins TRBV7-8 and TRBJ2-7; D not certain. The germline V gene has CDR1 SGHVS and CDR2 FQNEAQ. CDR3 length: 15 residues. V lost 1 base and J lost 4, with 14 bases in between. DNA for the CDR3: TGTGCCAGCAGCTTAGACGTCAAGGTTCAATACGAGCAGTACTTC. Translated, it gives CASSLDVKVQYEQYF.

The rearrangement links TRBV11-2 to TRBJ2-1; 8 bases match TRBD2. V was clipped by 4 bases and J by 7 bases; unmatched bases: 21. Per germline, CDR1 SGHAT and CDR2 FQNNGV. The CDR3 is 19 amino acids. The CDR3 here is CASSSLPGRAPGGPNEQFF. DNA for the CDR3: TGTGCCAGCAGCTCCCTCCCGGGGAGGGCACCGGGAGGGCCGAATGAGCAGTTCTTC.